The rows below give T cell receptor beta chains drawn from one sample of a study of CD8+CD57+ T cells in acquired aplastic anemia. TCRdb passed the reads through MiXCR, listing each CDR3 protein once. The table lists around 200,000 distinct CDR3 sequences, roughly 50% of them singletons. The sample comprised sorted CD4+, CD8+, or CD8+CD57+ T cells (not recorded which) from PBMCs. All receptors derive from a human donor with aplastic anemia. CDR3s include the opening cysteine and the closing phenylalanine or tryptophan. The D gene is left open where the match is weak. For some rows the clone size is stated as once, few or many, or as a class when expanded; others skip it.

abundance	v_gene	d_gene	j_gene	CDR3aa	CDR3nt
many	TRBV7-9	TRBD2	TRBJ2-5	CASSQTSGGETQYF	TGTGCCAGCAGCCAGACTAGCGGGGGAGAGACCCAGTACTTC
.	TRBV10-1	.	TRBJ1-1	CASSVQRNTEAFF	TGCGCCAGCAGTGTACAGCGGAACACTGAAGCTTTCTTT
.	TRBV7-9	.	TRBJ1-4	CASSLDSPNEKLFF	TGTGCCAGCAGCCTGGACAGCCCTAATGAAAAGCTGTTTTTT
.	TRBV20-1	.	TRBJ2-7	CSARDPAYEQYF	TGCAGTGCTAGAGATCCGGCATACGAGCAGTACTTC
.	TRBV10-3	TRBD1	TRBJ2-2	CAISARDRGLPGELFF	TGTGCCATCAGTGCCCGGGACAGGGGGTTACCCGGGGAGCTGTTTTTT
many	TRBV13	.	TRBJ1-1	CASSLPGMNTEAFF	TGTGCCAGCAGCTTACCAGGGATGAACACTGAAGCTTTCTTT
.	TRBV20-1	.	TRBJ2-7	CSARVGVWQYF	TGCAGTGCTAGAGTTGGGGTATGGCAGTACTTC
many	TRBV6-1	TRBD2	TRBJ2-5	CASTVGPGGETQYF	TGTGCCAGCACGGTTGGCCCGGGGGGGGAGACCCAGTACTTC
.	TRBV7-8	.	TRBJ2-3	CASSFGAPSTDTQYF	TGTGCCAGCAGCTTCGGCGCACCTAGCACAGATACGCAGTATTTT
many	TRBV12-3/TRBV12-4	TRBD2	TRBJ2-2	CASTVPGLAGVTTGELFF	TGTGCCAGCACCGTCCCGGGACTAGCGGGGGTTACCACCGGGGAGCTGTTTTTT
.	TRBV9	.	TRBJ2-3	CASSPLEDTQYF	TGTGCCAGCAGCCCGTTGGAAGATACGCAGTATTTT
.	TRBV20-1	TRBD1	TRBJ2-2	CSARGQGGTGELFF	TGCAGTGCTAGGGGACAGGGTGGAACCGGGGAGCTGTTTTTT
.	TRBV12-3/TRBV12-4	TRBD1	TRBJ2-7	CASSPQGGISYEQYF	TGTGCCAGCAGTCCACAGGGGGGTATCTCCTACGAGCAGTACTTC
.	TRBV20-1	TRBD2	TRBJ2-3	CSARATGGPGTDTQYF	TGCAGTGCTAGAGCTACGGGAGGCCCAGGAACAGATACGCAGTATTTT
many	TRBV4-1	.	TRBJ1-1	CASSQSMDTEAFF	TGCGCCAGCAGCCAGTCGATGGACACTGAAGCTTTCTTT
.	TRBV7-6	TRBD2	TRBJ2-2	CASSLAGLGLARTGELFF	TGTGCCAGCAGCCTGGCTGGTCTCGGACTAGCGAGGACCGGGGAGCTGTTTTTT
many	TRBV20-1	.	TRBJ2-1	CSARDGRGNEQFF	TGCAGTGCAAGAGATGGTAGGGGCAATGAGCAGTTCTTC
.	TRBV10-3	.	TRBJ1-6	CAISESVGGPITSSPLHF	TGTGCCATCAGTGAGTCGGTGGGGGGTCCTATAACTTCATCACCCCTCCACTTT
.	TRBV12-3/TRBV12-4	TRBD2	TRBJ2-3	CASSPGTSGGGQYF	TGTGCCAGCAGCCCCGGGACTAGCGGGGGTGGGCAGTATTTT
.	TRBV7-6	.	TRBJ2-5	CASSLGGGSETQYF	TGTGCCAGCAGCCTAGGGGGGGGGTCAGAGACCCAGTACTTC
many	TRBV2	TRBD2	TRBJ2-1	CASSDSSGGANEQFF	TGTGCCAGCAGTGACTCCAGCGGGGGGGCGAATGAGCAGTTCTTC
.	TRBV29-1	.	TRBJ1-1	CSVDRETEAFF	TGCAGCGTTGATCGGGAAACTGAAGCTTTCTTT
many	TRBV19	.	TRBJ1-1	CASSTGRGGNTEAFF	TGTGCCAGTAGTACGGGTAGGGGCGGTAACACTGAAGCTTTCTTT
.	TRBV5-1	.	TRBJ1-2	CASSPRTANYGYTF	TGTGCCAGCAGCCCGCGGACAGCTAACTATGGTTACACCTTC
.	TRBV2	TRBD1	TRBJ1-5	CASIRTGTGRGNQPQHF	TGTGCCAGCATCAGAACCGGGACAGGCAGGGGGAATCAGCCCCAGCATTTT
few	TRBV20-1	TRBD1	TRBJ1-1	CSARDPRQGSAEAFF	TGCAGTGCTAGAGACCCAAGACAGGGGAGTGCTGAAGCTTTCTTT
.	TRBV6-5	.	TRBJ1-4	CASSYSLTNEKLFF	TGTGCCAGCAGTTACAGTCTGACTAATGAAAAACTGTTTTTT
.	TRBV24-1	.	TRBJ1-2	CAGPRAGLDYGYTF	TGTGCCGGGCCTAGGGCGGGGCTTGACTATGGCTACACCTTC
.	TRBV24-1	.	TRBJ1-2	CATSDPGHGYTF	TGTGCCACCAGTGATCCTGGGCATGGCTACACCTTC
.	TRBV12-3/TRBV12-4	.	TRBJ1-5	CASRQPQHF	TGTGCCAGCAGGCAGCCCCAGCATTTT
.	TRBV2	TRBD1	TRBJ2-4	CASLGDRGKNIRYF	TGTGCCAGCCTTGGGGACAGGGGAAAAAACATTCGGTACTTC
many	TRBV19	.	TRBJ1-5	CASSWRGGDQPQHF	TGTGCCAGTAGCTGGAGAGGGGGAGATCAGCCCCAGCATTTT
.	TRBV2	TRBD1	TRBJ1-2	CASSGTGGDGYTF	TGTGCCAGCAGCGGGACAGGGGGCGATGGCTACACCTTC
many	TRBV19	TRBD1	TRBJ1-2	CASSIRDRTNYGYTF	TGTGCCAGTAGTATAAGGGACAGGACTAACTATGGCTACACCTTC
once	TRBV7-3	TRBD1	TRBJ1-1	CASSSSRGGREAFF	TGTGCCAGCAGCTCGTCCCGAGGGGGCAGGGAAGCTTTCTTT
.	TRBV20-1	.	TRBJ1-5	CSARVAGGESNQPQHF	TGCAGTGCTAGAGTTGCGGGGGGGGAGAGCAATCAGCCCCAGCATTTT
few	TRBV5-1	TRBD2	TRBJ2-3	CASSLGVRGGATDTQYF	TGCGCCAGCAGCTTGGGGGTCCGCGGGGGGGCCACAGATACGCAGTATTTT
many	TRBV11-2	.	TRBJ2-7	CASSSRGESSYEQYF	TGTGCCAGCAGCTCGAGGGGCGAGAGCTCCTACGAGCAGTACTTC
many	TRBV6-6	.	TRBJ1-3	CASSGRQGGNTIYF	TGTGCCAGCAGTGGTCGGCAGGGTGGAAACACCATATATTTT
many	TRBV5-1	.	TRBJ2-7	CASLGLKGYEQYF	TGCGCCAGCCTGGGACTCAAAGGTTACGAGCAGTACTTC
.	TRBV7-9	.	TRBJ2-7	CASSPRDFYEQYF	TGTGCCAGCAGCCCCCGTGATTTCTACGAGCAGTACTTC
many	TRBV7-3	.	TRBJ2-2	CASSLDRLGNTGELFF	TGTGCCAGCAGCTTAGACAGGTTAGGGAACACCGGGGAGCTGTTTTTT
many	TRBV5-1	.	TRBJ2-3	CASIIPGTDTQYF	TGCGCCAGCATCATACCAGGGACAGATACGCAGTATTTT
many	TRBV6-5	.	TRBJ1-2	CASSSRWGYTF	TGTGCCAGCAGTTCACGATGGGGCTACACCTTC
many	TRBV2	.	TRBJ2-3	CASSGGPARAVDTQYF	TGTGCCAGCAGTGGTGGGCCGGCGAGGGCAGTAGATACGCAGTATTTT
.	TRBV20-1	.	TRBJ1-1	CSAFQGAEAFF	TGCAGTGCTTTCCAGGGCGCTGAAGCTTTCTTT
.	TRBV15	.	TRBJ2-3	CATSRGLGDTDTQYF	TGTGCCACCAGCAGAGGGTTAGGGGACACAGATACGCAGTATTTT
few	TRBV15	TRBD1	TRBJ2-7	CATSNPGQGGVEQYF	TGTGCCACCAGCAATCCGGGACAGGGGGGCGTCGAGCAGTACTTC
.	TRBV15	.	TRBJ2-1	CATSRDIGPNEQFF	TGTGCCACCAGCAGAGATATAGGACCCAATGAGCAGTTCTTC
few	TRBV27	TRBD1	TRBJ2-2	CASSLFWGQGAGELFF	TGTGCCAGCAGTTTATTTTGGGGACAGGGGGCCGGGGAGCTGTTTTTT
many	TRBV7-9	TRBD1	TRBJ1-1	CASSFGGQATGEAFF	TGTGCCAGCAGCTTTGGGGGACAGGCTACGGGGGAAGCTTTCTTT
many	TRBV20-1	TRBD2	TRBJ2-3	CSAQTLAGGGTDTQYF	TGCAGTGCCCAAACCCTAGCGGGGGGGGGCACAGATACGCAGTATTTT
many	TRBV5-1	.	TRBJ2-2	CASSQTVSNTGELFF	TGCGCCAGCAGCCAGACAGTCTCGAACACCGGGGAGCTGTTTTTT
.	TRBV10-3	TRBD1	TRBJ2-7	CAISERGGAGEQYF	TGTGCCATCAGTGAGAGAGGGGGCGCGGGCGAGCAGTACTTC
many	TRBV6-1	.	TRBJ2-7	CASSVVAEQYF	TGTGCCAGCAGTGTGGTCGCCGAGCAGTACTTC
many	TRBV7-9	.	TRBJ2-2	CASSSTLRNTGELFF	TGTGCCAGCAGCTCGACCTTAAGGAACACCGGGGAGCTGTTTTTT
many	TRBV3-1	.	TRBJ2-5	CASSQSGETQYF	TGTGCCAGCAGCCAAAGCGGGGAGACCCAGTACTTC
many	TRBV7-8	.	TRBJ2-5	CASSSVGRQETQYF	TGTGCCAGCAGCTCCGTAGGCAGGCAAGAGACCCAGTACTTC